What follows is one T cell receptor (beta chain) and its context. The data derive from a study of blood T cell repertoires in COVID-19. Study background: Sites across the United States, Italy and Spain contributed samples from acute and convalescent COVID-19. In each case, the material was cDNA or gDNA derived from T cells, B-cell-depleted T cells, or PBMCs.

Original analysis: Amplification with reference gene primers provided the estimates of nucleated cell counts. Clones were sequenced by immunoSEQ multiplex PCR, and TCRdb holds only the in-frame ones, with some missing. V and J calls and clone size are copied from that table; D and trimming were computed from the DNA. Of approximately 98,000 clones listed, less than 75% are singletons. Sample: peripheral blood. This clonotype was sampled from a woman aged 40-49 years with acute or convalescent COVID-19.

The CDR3 coding sequence is TGTGCCAGCAGTTCCACAACTGGCGGGGGGCTTTCCGGGGAGCTGTTTTTT. Translated, it gives CASSSTTGGGLSGELFF. V usage is TRBV28 and J usage is TRBJ2-2, with 8 bases matching TRBD2. The CDR3 extends over 17 amino acids. Unmatched junction bases numbered 13, after V lost 4 bases and J lost 6 bases. The germline V gene has CDR1 MDHEN and CDR2 SYDVKM.